A single sample is the source of the 6 T cell receptor beta chains below, sequenced in a study of metastatic and nonmetastatic thyroid tumors. Via MiXCR, TCRdb re-called the PCR reads. The sample carries tens of thousands of clones, about a sixth recorded once. None of the patients had undergone any treatment ahead of thyroid surgery. Sequences were obtained from blood. The receptors come from a male donor with papillary thyroid cancer or a benign thyroid nodule (not recorded which). Some clones in this sample may be carry-over from other donors' samples.

This clone appeared many times. This rearrangement joins TRBV20-1 to TRBJ1-2, with 9 positions matching TRBD1. CDR1 is DFQATT, CDR2 SNEGSKA, per germline (reference sequence). The ends lost 0 bases at V and 7 bases at J; junction bases unmatched: 9. This CDR3 contains 15 residues. The CDR3 nucleotides are TGCAGTGCTAGAGACCGGGACAGGGTTGCTGTTGGCTACACCTTC. Its translation: CSARDRDRVAVGYTF.

The V and J genes are TRBV11-3 and TRBJ2-1, with 8 nucleotides matching TRBD1. CDR1 and CDR2 (germline): SGHNT, YENEEA. Trimming at V came to 7 bases and at J to 7 bases, leaving 9 bases not matched to a gene. The CDR3 runs to 14 residues. The CDR3: CASILVQGVNEQFF. The CDR3 DNA follows: TGTGCCAGCATCCTTGTACAGGGGGTTAATGAGCAGTTCTTC.

The sample holds many counts of this clone. CDR3 coding DNA: TGTGCCAGCAGCCCAGAGGCTGGGGACGATTACGAGCAGTACTTC. It codes for CASSPEAGDDYEQYF. The chain employs TRBV4-2 and TRBJ2-7; TRBD1 or TRBD2 may be the D gene (5 bases each). Germline CDR1 reads LGHNA; CDR2 reads YNFKEQ. CDR3 length: 15 residues. The V gene lost 4 bases and the J gene lost 4 bases, with 17 bases spanning the gap.

To note about this clone: Other DNA sequences within the sample encode an identical CDR3. The CDR3 reads CASSDSSAGELFF. As DNA, the CDR3 is TGTGCCAGCAGTGACAGTAGTGCCGGGGAGCTGTTTTTT. The chain uses TRBV6-4 and TRBJ2-2; D uncertain. Germline values: CDR1 MRHNA, CDR2 SNTAGT. V lost 2 bases, J lost 6 bases, and 7 bases lay in between. This CDR3 comprises 13 residues.

Regarding this clone: This may be a read error: a much more frequent sequence differs by one nucleotide. The genes are TRBV10-2 and TRBJ1-5, with unresolved D. Trimming shortened V by 7 bases and J by 2 bases, and 9 bases separated the two germline ends. Germline V lookup: CDR1 WSHSY, CDR2 SAAADI. The CDR3 consists of 13 residues. The CDR3 DNA reads TGCGCCAGCACAGACAAGGGCAATCAGCCCCAGCATTTT. It encodes CASTDKGNQPQHF.

In regard to this clone: The germline gene is not matched at one end of the junction; a read error may be the cause. The chain is built from TRBV10-2 and TRBJ2-7; D is unclear. The CDR3 is made up of 15 amino acids. In germline, CDR1 is WSHSY, CDR2 SAAADI. The CDR3 coding sequence is TGCGCCGGCAGATCGGGTCTCTCCATCTCCTACGAGCAGTACTTC. Translated: CAGRSGLSISYEQYF.